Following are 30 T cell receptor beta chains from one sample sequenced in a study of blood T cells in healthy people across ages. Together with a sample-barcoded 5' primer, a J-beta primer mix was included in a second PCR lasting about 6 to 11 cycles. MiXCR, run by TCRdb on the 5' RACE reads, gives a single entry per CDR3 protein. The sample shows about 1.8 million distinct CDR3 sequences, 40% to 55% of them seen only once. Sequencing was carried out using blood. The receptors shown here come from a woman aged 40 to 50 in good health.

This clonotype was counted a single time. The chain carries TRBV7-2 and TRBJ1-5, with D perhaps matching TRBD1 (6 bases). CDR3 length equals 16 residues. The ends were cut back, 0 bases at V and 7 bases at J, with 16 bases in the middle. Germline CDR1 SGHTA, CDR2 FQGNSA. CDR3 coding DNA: TGTGCCAGCAGCTTAGCCTTAATCAGGGGAGGACAGCCCCAGCATTTT. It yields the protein CASSLALIRGGQPQHF.

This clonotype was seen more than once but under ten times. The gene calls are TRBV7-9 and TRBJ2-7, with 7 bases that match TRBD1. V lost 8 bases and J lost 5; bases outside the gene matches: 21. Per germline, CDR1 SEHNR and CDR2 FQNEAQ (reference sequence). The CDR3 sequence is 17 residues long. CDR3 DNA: TGTGCCAGCGGTATTCGTAGGGGGCAGCCGCCGCGACACGAGCAGTACTTC. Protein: CASGIRRGQPPRHEQYF.

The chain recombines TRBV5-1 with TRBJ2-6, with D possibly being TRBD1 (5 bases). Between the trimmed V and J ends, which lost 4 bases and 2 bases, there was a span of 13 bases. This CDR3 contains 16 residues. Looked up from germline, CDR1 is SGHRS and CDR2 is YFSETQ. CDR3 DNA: TGCGCCAGCAGCCTAGGGGTACCGGCTGGGGCCAACGTCCTGACTTTC. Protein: CASSLGVPAGANVLTF.

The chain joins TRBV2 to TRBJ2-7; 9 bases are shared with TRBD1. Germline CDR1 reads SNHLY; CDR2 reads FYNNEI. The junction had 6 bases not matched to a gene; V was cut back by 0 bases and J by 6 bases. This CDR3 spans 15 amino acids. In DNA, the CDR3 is TGTGCCAGCAGTGAAGCCCGGGACAGGGTTTCCGAGCAGTACTTC. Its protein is CASSEARDRVSEQYF. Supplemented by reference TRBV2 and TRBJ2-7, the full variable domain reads EPEVTQTPSHQVTQMGQEVILRCVPISNHLYFYWYRQILGQKVEFLVSFYNNEISEKSEIFDDQFSVERPDGSNFTLKIRSTKLEDSAMYFCASSEARDRVSEQYFGPGTRLTVT.

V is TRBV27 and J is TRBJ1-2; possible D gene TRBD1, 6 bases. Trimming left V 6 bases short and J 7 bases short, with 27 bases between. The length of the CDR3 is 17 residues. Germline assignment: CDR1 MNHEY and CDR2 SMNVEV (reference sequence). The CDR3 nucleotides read TGTGCCAGCAGCCCCCACAGGGAAGACATGGCTTGGTCTGGCTACACCTTC. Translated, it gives CASSPHREDMAWSGYTF.

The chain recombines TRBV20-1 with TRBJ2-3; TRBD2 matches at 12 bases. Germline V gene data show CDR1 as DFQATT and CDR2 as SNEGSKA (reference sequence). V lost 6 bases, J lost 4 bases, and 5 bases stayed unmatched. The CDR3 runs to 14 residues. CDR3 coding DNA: TGCAGTGCCACGGGACTAGCGGGCTCAGATACGCAGTATTTT. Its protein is CSATGLAGSDTQYF.

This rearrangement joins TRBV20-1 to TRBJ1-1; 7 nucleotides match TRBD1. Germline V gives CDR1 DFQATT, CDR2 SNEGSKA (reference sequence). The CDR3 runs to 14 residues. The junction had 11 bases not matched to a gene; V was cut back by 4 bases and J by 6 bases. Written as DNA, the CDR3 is TGCAGTGCTACTCGGACCGGGACAGCCCCTGAAGCTTTCTTT. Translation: CSATRTGTAPEAFF.

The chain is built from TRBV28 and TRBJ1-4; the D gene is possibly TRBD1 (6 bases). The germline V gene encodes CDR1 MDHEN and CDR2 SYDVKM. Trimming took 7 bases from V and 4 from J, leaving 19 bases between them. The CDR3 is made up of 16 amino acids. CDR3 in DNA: TGTGCCAGCACTCAGGGGTTAGAGTCATTTAATGAAAAACTGTTTTTT. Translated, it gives CASTQGLESFNEKLFF.

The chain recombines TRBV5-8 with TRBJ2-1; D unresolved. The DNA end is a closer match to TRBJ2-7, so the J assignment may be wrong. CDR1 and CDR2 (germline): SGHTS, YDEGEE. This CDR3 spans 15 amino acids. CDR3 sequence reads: CASSLFSGSYNEQYF. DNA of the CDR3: TGTGCCAGCAGCTTATTTTCGGGTTCCTACAATGAGCAGTACTTC.

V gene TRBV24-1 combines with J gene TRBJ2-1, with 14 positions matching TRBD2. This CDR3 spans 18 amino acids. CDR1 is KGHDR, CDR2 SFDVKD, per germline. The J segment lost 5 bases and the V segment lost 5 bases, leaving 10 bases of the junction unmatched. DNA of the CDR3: TGTGCCACCAGTGGGTTCCCGGGACTAGCGGGGGATCACAATGAGCAGTTCTTC. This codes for CATSGFPGLAGDHNEQFF.

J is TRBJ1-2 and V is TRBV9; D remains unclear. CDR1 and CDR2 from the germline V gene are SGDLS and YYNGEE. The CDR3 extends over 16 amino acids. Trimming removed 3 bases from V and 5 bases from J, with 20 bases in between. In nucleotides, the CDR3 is TGTGCCAGCAGCGCATTCGACTCCTCCGGTGAATATGGCTACACCTTC. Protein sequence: CASSAFDSSGEYGYTF.

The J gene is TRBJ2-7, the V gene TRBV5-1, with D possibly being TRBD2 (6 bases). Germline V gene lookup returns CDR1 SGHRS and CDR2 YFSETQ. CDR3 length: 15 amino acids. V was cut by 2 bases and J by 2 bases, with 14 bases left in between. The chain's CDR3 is CASSLAGRDPYEQYF. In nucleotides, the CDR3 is TGCGCCAGCAGCTTAGCGGGTCGGGACCCCTACGAGCAGTACTTC.

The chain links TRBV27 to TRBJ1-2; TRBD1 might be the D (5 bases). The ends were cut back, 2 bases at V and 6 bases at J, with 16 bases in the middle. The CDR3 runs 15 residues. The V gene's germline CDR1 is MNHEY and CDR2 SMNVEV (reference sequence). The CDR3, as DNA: TGTGCCAGCAGTTTAGGCGTGGGAGGGGCCGATGGCTACACCTTC. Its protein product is CASSLGVGGADGYTF.

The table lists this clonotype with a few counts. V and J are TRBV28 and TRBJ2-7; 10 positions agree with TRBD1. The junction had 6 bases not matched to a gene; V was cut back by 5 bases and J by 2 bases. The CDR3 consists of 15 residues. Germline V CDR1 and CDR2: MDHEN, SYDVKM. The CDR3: CASSASGTGAYEQYF. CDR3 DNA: TGTGCCAGCAGTGCATCCGGGACAGGGGCCTACGAGCAGTACTTC.

The CDR3 region is CASSLAGSVRNQPQHF. In DNA form, the CDR3 reads TGTGCCAGCAGCTTGGCAGGGAGTGTTCGCAATCAGCCCCAGCATTTT. V is TRBV7-2 and J is TRBJ1-5; TRBD1 might be the D (5 bases). There are 16 residues in the CDR3. Germline lookup yields CDR1 SGHTA and CDR2 FQGNSA. V was trimmed by 3 bases and J by 2 bases, leaving 14 bases between them.

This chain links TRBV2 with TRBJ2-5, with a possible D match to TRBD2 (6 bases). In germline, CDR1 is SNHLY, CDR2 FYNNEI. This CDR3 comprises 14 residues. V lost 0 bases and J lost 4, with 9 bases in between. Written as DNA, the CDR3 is TGTGCCAGCAGTGAAGCGGGGACTTTAGAGACCCAGTACTTC. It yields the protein CASSEAGTLETQYF.

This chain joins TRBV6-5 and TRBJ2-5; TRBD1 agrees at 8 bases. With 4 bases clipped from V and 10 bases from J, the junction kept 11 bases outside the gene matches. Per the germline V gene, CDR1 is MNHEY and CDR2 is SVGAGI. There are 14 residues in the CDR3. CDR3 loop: CASSLGRGLRDQYF. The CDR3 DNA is TGTGCCAGCAGTTTGGGCAGGGGGCTGCGGGACCAGTACTTC.

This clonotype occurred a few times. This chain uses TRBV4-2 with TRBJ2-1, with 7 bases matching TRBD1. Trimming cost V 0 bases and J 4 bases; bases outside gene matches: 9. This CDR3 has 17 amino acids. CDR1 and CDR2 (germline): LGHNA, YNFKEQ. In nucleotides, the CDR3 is TGTGCCAGCAGCCAAGACTTTGGCAGGGGGTTGTACAATGAGCAGTTCTTC. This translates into CASSQDFGRGLYNEQFF.

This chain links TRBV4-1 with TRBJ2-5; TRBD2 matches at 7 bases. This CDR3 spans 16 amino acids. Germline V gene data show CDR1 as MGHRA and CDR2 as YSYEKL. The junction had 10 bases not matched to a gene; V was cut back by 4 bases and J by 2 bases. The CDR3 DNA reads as TGCGCCAGCAGCCTACCTCCGGGACTATTACAAGAGACCCAGTACTTC. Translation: CASSLPPGLLQETQYF.

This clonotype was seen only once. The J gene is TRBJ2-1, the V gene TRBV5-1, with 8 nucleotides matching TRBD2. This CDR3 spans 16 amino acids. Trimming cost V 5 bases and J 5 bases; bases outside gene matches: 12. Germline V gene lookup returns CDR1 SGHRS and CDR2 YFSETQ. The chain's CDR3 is CASSLLPGLVNNEQFF. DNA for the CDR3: TGCGCCAGCAGTTTATTGCCGGGACTAGTTAACAATGAGCAGTTCTTC.

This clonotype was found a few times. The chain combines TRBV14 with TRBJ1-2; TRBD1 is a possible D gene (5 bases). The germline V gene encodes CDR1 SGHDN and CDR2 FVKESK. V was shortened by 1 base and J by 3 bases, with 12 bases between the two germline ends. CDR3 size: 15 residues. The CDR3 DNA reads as TGTGCCAGCAGCCAAGCAGGGCACAACGACTATGGCTACACCTTC. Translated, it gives CASSQAGHNDYGYTF.

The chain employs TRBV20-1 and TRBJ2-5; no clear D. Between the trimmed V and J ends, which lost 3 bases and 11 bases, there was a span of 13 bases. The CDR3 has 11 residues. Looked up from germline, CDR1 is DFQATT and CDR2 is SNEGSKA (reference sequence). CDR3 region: CSASRLNEQYF. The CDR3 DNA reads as TGCAGTGCTAGCCGCCTGAATGAGCAGTACTTC.

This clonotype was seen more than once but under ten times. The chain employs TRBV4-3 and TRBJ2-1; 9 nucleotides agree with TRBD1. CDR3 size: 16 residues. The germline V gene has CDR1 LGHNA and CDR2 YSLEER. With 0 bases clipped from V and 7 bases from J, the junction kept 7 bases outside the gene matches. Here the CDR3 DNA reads TGCGCCAGCAGCCAAGAGACGGGACAGGGAAGTAATGAGCAGTTCTTC. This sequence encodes CASSQETGQGSNEQFF.

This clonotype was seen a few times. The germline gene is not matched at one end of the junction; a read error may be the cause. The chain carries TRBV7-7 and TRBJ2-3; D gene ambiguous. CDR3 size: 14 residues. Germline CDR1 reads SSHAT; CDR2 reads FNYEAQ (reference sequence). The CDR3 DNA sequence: TGTGCTAGCAGCCAAGGTGGTTTAGGTGATACGCAGTATTTT. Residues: CASSQGGLGDTQYF.

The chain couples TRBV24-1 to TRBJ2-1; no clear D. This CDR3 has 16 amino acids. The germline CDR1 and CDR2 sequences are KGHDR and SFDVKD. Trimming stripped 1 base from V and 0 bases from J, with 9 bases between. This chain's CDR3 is CATSDFGAGSYNEQFF. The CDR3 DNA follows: TGTGCCACCAGTGATTTTGGCGCAGGCTCCTACAATGAGCAGTTCTTC.

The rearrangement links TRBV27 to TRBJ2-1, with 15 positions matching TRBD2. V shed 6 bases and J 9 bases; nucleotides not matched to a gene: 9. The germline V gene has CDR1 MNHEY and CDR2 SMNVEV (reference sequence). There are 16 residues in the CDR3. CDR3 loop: CASRDTGLAGGGEQFF. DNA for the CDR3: TGTGCCAGCAGGGACACTGGACTAGCGGGGGGGGGTGAGCAGTTCTTC.

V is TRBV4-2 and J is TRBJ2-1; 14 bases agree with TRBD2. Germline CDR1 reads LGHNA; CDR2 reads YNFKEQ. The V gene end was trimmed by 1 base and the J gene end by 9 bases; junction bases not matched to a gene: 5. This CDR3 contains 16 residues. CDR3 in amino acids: CASSQGLAGGLLEQFF. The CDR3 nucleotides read TGTGCCAGCAGCCAAGGACTAGCGGGGGGGCTTCTTGAGCAGTTCTTC.

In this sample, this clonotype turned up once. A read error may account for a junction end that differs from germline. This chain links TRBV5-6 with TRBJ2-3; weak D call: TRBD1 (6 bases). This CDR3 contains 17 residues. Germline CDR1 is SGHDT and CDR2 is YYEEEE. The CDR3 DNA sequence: TGTGTCAGCAGCTTGGCTTTTACAGAAGGGGGTGCAGATACGCAGTATTTT. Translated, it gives CVSSLAFTEGGADTQYF.

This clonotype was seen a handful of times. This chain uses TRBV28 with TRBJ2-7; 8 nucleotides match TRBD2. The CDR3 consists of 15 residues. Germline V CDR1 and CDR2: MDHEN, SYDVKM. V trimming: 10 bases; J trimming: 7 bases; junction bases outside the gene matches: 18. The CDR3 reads CAIARSGTSLREQYF. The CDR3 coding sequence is TGTGCCATCGCACGATCCGGGACTAGTCTTAGAGAGCAGTACTTC.

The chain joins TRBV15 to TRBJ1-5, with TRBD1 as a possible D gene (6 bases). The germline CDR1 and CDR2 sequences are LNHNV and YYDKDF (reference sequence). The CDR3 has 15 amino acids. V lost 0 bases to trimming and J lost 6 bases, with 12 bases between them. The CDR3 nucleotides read TGTGCCACCAGCAGAGATCAGGGGTTAGTTCAGCCCCAGCATTTT. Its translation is CATSRDQGLVQPQHF.